The 25 T cell receptor beta chains reported below all come from one sample, sequenced in a study of OX40 agonist ivuxolimab in advanced cancers. Data came from immunoSEQ multiplex PCR; TCRdb stores just in-frame clones and leaves some out. The data contain some 35,000 clones, approximately 80% of them seen just once; the ten biggest clones take up roughly 14%. The specimen comprised CD4+ or CD8+ T cells sorted from blood, sampled in a trial of the OX40 agonist ivuxolimab. The receptors come from an adult with an advanced solid tumor such as melanoma, head and neck, liver or kidney cancer.

This clone was counted between two and nine times. The chain recombines TRBV7-9 with TRBJ2-4; 7 bases are a match to TRBD2. J was trimmed by 8 bases and V by 4 bases; bases with no gene match: 17. Germline assignment: CDR1 SEHNR and CDR2 FQNEAQ (reference sequence). This CDR3 contains 17 residues. As DNA, the CDR3 is TGTGCCAGCAGCTCCGACGCAGCCGGGACTACCGGCGACATTCAGTACTTC. It translates to CASSSDAAGTTGDIQYF.

The chain couples TRBV6-5 to TRBJ1-4; D ambiguous. Trimming took off 9 bases at V and 3 bases at J, with 11 bases between the two ends. Germline assignment: CDR1 MNHEY and CDR2 SVGAGI. The CDR3 has 13 residues. DNA for the CDR3: TGTGCCAGTTCCGGTAGACCTAATGAAAAACTGTTTTTT. Translating gives CASSGRPNEKLFF.

The chain is built from TRBV2 and TRBJ2-5; D possibly corresponds to TRBD2 (5 bases). The CDR3 is made up of 14 amino acids. CDR1 SNHLY and CDR2 FYNNEI come from the germline V gene. The V and J ends lost 4 bases and 5 bases respectively, with 14 bases between them. The CDR3 DNA is TGTGCCAGCAGTGCAAAGGGAGTTCGGGAGACCCAGTACTTC. The encoded protein is CASSAKGVRETQYF. Together with reference TRBV2 and TRBJ2-5, the CDR3 gives the full variable domain: EPEVTQTPSHQVTQMGQEVILRCVPISNHLYFYWYRQILGQKVEFLVSFYNNEISEKSEIFDDQFSVERPDGSNFTLKIRSTKLEDSAMYFCASSAKGVRETQYFGPGTRLLVL.

The rearrangement joins TRBV6-5 to TRBJ1-6; D may be TRBD1 (5 bases). The V end lost 4 bases, the J end lost 10 bases, and 8 bases lay between the germline ends. This CDR3 has 12 residues. From germline, CDR1 is MNHEY and CDR2 SVGAGI. The CDR3 DNA sequence: TGTGCCAGCAGTTGGGGGGAATCACCCCTCCACTTT. As protein: CASSWGESPLHF.

The gene calls are TRBV6-6 and TRBJ1-4; D not resolved. CDR3 length: 15 amino acids. CDR1 and CDR2 (germline): MNHNY, SVGAGI (reference sequence). The V end lost 2 bases, the J end lost 4 bases, and 11 bases lay between the germline ends. CDR3 protein: CASSYAEGGNEKLFF. CDR3 bases: TGTGCCAGCAGTTACGCAGAGGGAGGTAATGAAAAACTGTTTTTT.

The chain combines TRBV15 with TRBJ1-1; D is unclear. This CDR3 is built from 13 residues. The V and J ends lost 4 bases and 0 bases respectively, with 6 bases between them. CDR1 is LNHNV and CDR2 is YYDKDF in the germline V gene (reference sequence). The CDR3 nucleotides are TGTGCCACCAGCAACGCCATGAACACTGAAGCTTTCTTT. The encoded protein is CATSNAMNTEAFF.

In DNA, the CDR3 is TGCGCCAGCAGCCACCCCGGACAGGTCGGCGAGCAGTACTTC. Amino acid sequence: CASSHPGQVGEQYF. The V call is TRBV4-1, the J call TRBJ2-7; TRBD1 matches 7 bases. Trimming cost V 3 bases and J 6 bases; bases outside gene matches: 8. From germline, CDR1 is MGHRA and CDR2 YSYEKL. The CDR3 contains 14 residues.

This clone came up a few times. Written as DNA, the CDR3 is TGTGCCAGCTCACCTCCTAGCGGGCCTTCCTACAATGAGCAGTTCTTC. Protein: CASSPPSGPSYNEQFF. The chain recombines TRBV18 with TRBJ2-1, with 8 bases aligning to TRBD2. This CDR3 region has 16 residues. CDR1 KGHSH and CDR2 LQKENI come from the germline V gene. The J segment lost 1 base and the V segment lost 3 bases, leaving 5 bases of the junction unmatched.

V and J are TRBV27 and TRBJ2-1; 13 nucleotides match TRBD2. Germline V gene data show CDR1 as MNHEY and CDR2 as SMNVEV (reference sequence). Unmatched junction bases numbered 12, after V lost 6 bases and J lost 10 bases. CDR3 size: 16 residues. This CDR3 is CASSSPGLAGPQEQFF. The CDR3 region has the DNA TGTGCCAGCAGCTCACCGGGACTAGCGGGACCACAAGAGCAGTTCTTC.

V usage is TRBV2 and J usage is TRBJ2-7; D is possibly TRBD1 or TRBD2 (5 bases each). The germline V gene has CDR1 SNHLY and CDR2 FYNNEI. This CDR3 spans 14 amino acids. The V end lost 7 bases, the J end lost 0 bases, and 13 bases lay between the germline ends. CDR3 sequence reads: CASNSRDLSYEQYF. The CDR3 DNA is TGTGCCAGCAACTCGAGGGACCTCTCCTACGAGCAGTACTTC.

This clone appeared a few times. This chain connects TRBV7-8 to TRBJ2-3; 15 nucleotides line up with TRBD2. The CDR3 contains 17 residues. Germline V gene data show CDR1 as SGHVS and CDR2 as FQNEAQ. The trim removed 6 bases at V and 7 bases at J, leaving 11 bases unmatched. This CDR3 reads CASSEGLAGGQVYTQYF. Written as DNA, the CDR3 is TGTGCCAGCAGTGAAGGACTAGCGGGAGGGCAAGTATATACGCAGTATTTT.

This clone was seen only once. The CDR3 DNA reads as TGTGCCAGCAGCCTGGGGTCTAGTAGCTCCTACGAGCAGTACTTC. Amino acids: CASSLGSSSSYEQYF. The J gene is TRBJ2-7, the V gene TRBV4-2; the D is unclear. CDR1 is LGHNA and CDR2 is YNFKEQ in the germline V gene. V gave up 4 bases and J gave up 0 bases, with 13 bases separating them. The CDR3 length is 15 residues.

V usage is TRBV6-7 and J usage is TRBJ2-7; 10 positions match TRBD2. TRBV6-7 is labeled an ORF, and its function is uncertain. This CDR3 is 14 amino acids long. The junction had 5 bases not matched to a gene; V was cut back by 8 bases and J by 1 base. CDR3 loop: CASSWTSGSYEQYF. The CDR3 DNA reads as TGTGCCAGCTCCTGGACTAGCGGTTCCTACGAGCAGTACTTC.

The V call is TRBV6-1, the J call TRBJ1-2; D call uncertain. Trimming shortened V by 10 bases and J by 4 bases, and 16 bases separated the two germline ends. Germline loops: CDR1 MNHNS, CDR2 SASEGT. The length of the CDR3 is 13 residues. CDR3 DNA: TGTGCCATCACGGGCGATGGGGTCTATGGCTACACCTTC. This gives the protein CAITGDGVYGYTF.

V and J are TRBV29-1 and TRBJ2-2, with D tentatively TRBD2 (6 bases). The CDR3 has 14 amino acids. Germline V gene lookup returns CDR1 SQVTM and CDR2 ANQGSEA. V gave up 4 bases and J gave up 1 base, with 10 bases separating them. CDR3 protein: CSVVGTLNTGELFF. The CDR3 region has the DNA TGCAGCGTTGTTGGGACTCTGAACACCGGGGAGCTGTTTTTT.

This clone was picked up a small number of times. The V call is TRBV28, the J call TRBJ1-1; D call uncertain. CDR3 size: 16 residues. V lost 8 bases to trimming and J lost 5 bases, with 24 bases between them. Germline lookup yields CDR1 MDHEN and CDR2 SYDVKM. The CDR3: CASWSPSYGGLTEAFF. CDR3 nucleotides: TGTGCCAGCTGGTCCCCCTCCTATGGTGGTTTGACTGAAGCTTTCTTT.

The rearrangement uses TRBV4-1 and TRBJ2-7; perhaps TRBD2 as D (7 bases). CDR1 and CDR2 from the germline V gene are MGHRA and YSYEKL. This CDR3 is 16 amino acids long. V was trimmed by 1 base and J by 4 bases, leaving 17 bases between them. The CDR3 DNA reads as TGCGCCAGCAGCCAAGGATTAGGGGGGGGCCATTACGAGCAGTACTTC. It codes for CASSQGLGGGHYEQYF.

The chain has TRBV29-1 and TRBJ2-4; the D is unclear. The CDR3 contains 13 residues. Germline V lookup: CDR1 SQVTM, CDR2 ANQGSEA. Trimming stripped 4 bases from V and 0 bases from J, with 7 bases between. CDR3 DNA sequence: TGCAGCGTTGGGGCACCAGCCAAAAACATTCAGTACTTC. Protein sequence: CSVGAPAKNIQYF.

J is TRBJ2-4 and V is TRBV5-1; D possibly corresponds to TRBD1 (5 bases). The V and J ends lost 0 bases and 0 bases respectively, with 10 bases between them. CDR1 is SGHRS, CDR2 YFSETQ, per germline. The CDR3 sequence is 16 residues long. CDR3 DNA sequence: TGCGCCAGCAGCTTGGAGGGGATGATAGCCAAAAACATTCAGTACTTC. The encoded protein is CASSLEGMIAKNIQYF.

The CDR3 nucleotides read TGTGCCAGCAGCCCACCAAACACTGAAGCTTTCTTT. It is translated as CASSPPNTEAFF. This rearrangement joins TRBV7-9 to TRBJ1-1, with D uncertain. V lost 5 bases and J lost 2, with 6 bases in between. CDR3 length: 12 amino acids. Germline V gives CDR1 SEHNR, CDR2 FQNEAQ (reference sequence).

V is TRBV7-8 and J is TRBJ2-7; 9 nucleotides agree with TRBD1. The CDR3 is 15 amino acids. The trim removed 4 bases at V and 3 bases at J, leaving 7 bases unmatched. CDR1 and CDR2 (germline): SGHVS, FQNEAQ. The CDR3 reads CASSSQGAKGYEQYF. For the CDR3, the DNA is TGTGCCAGCAGCTCACAGGGGGCGAAGGGCTACGAGCAGTACTTC. Combining the CDR3 with reference TRBV7-8 and TRBJ2-7 gives the whole variable domain GAGVSQSPRYKVAKRGQDVALRCDPISGHVSLFWYQQALGQGPEFLTYFQNEAQLDKSGLPSDRFFAERPEGSVSTLKIQRTQQEDSAVYLCASSSQGAKGYEQYFGPGTRLTVT.

CDR3 loop: CASSPRGQGTHEQYF. CDR3 sequence (DNA): TGTGCCAGCAGCCCCCGAGGACAGGGGACCCACGAGCAGTACTTC. The gene calls are TRBV7-3 and TRBJ2-7, with 9 bases matching TRBD1. V was clipped by 5 bases and J by 5 bases; unmatched bases: 10. The CDR3 sequence is 15 residues long. Germline V gene data show CDR1 as SGHTA and CDR2 as FQGTGA.

The V gene is TRBV5-5, the J gene TRBJ2-3; either TRBD1 or TRBD2 may fit D (6 bases each). The length of the CDR3 is 15 residues. Germline CDR1 and CDR2: SGHKS and YYEKEE (reference sequence). The V gene lost 1 base and the J gene lost 0 bases, with 9 bases spanning the gap. The CDR3 loop reads CASSLRGASTDTQYF. As DNA, the CDR3 is TGTGCCAGCAGCTTGAGGGGGGCGAGCACAGATACGCAGTATTTT.

This clone was seen a few times. The rearrangement joins TRBV6-4 to TRBJ2-2; TRBD1 aligns across 9 bases. CDR3 length: 16 amino acids. With V trimmed by 2 bases and J by 9 bases, 10 bases remained unmatched. Germline V gives CDR1 MRHNA, CDR2 SNTAGT. The CDR3 coding sequence is TGTGCCAGCAGTGACCAAAACAGGGGGCTGGCGAGGGAGCTGTTTTTT. Its translation is CASSDQNRGLARELFF.

The genes are TRBV28 and TRBJ1-1, with 8 bases matching TRBD1. The CDR3 has 15 amino acids. Looked up from germline, CDR1 is MDHEN and CDR2 is SYDVKM. With 5 bases clipped from V and 2 bases from J, the junction kept 7 bases outside the gene matches. The CDR3 sequence is CASSGRGQVNTEAFF. CDR3 coding DNA: TGTGCCAGCAGTGGGAGGGGACAGGTCAACACTGAAGCTTTCTTT.